These 27 T cell receptor beta chains came from one sample sequenced in a study of T cells after yellow fever vaccination. TCRdb fed the 5' RACE reads into MiXCR, producing one record per CDR3 protein. In the table there are about 580,000 distinct CDR3 sequences, roughly a sixth of which are singletons. The material was PBMCs, obtained about 5 days after the first yellow fever vaccination. These receptors originate from a man between 18 and 29 years old who received the YFV17D yellow fever vaccine.

This clonotype was counted ten times or more. The V call is TRBV5-1, the J call TRBJ2-1; tentatively, D is TRBD1 (7 bases). This CDR3 has 15 amino acids. Trimming stripped 0 bases from V and 5 bases from J, with 12 bases between. Germline V gene data show CDR1 as SGHRS and CDR2 as YFSETQ. The CDR3 loop is CASSLGGTADNEQFF. CDR3 coding DNA: TGCGCCAGCAGCTTGGGCGGGACAGCGGACAATGAGCAGTTCTTC.

This chain connects TRBV4-2 to TRBJ2-5; D call uncertain. The CDR3 covers 15 residues. With 0 bases removed from V and 5 bases from J, the gap between germline ends came to 13 bases. Germline V gene sequence: CDR1 LGHNA, CDR2 YNFKEQ. Written as DNA, the CDR3 is TGTGCCAGCAGCCAAGATTCGGACGTCGCGGAGACCCAGTACTTC. As protein: CASSQDSDVAETQYF.

This clonotype was counted many times. The chain recombines TRBV4-3 with TRBJ2-7, with TRBD1 identical over 10 bases. There are 15 residues in the CDR3. CDR1 LGHNA and CDR2 YSLEER come from the germline V gene. The junction had 2 bases not matched to a gene; V was cut back by 0 bases and J by 3 bases. CDR3 sequence (DNA): TGCGCCAGCAGCCAAGAGGACAGGGGGTTCTACGAGCAGTACTTC. Protein: CASSQEDRGFYEQYF.

There are a few counts of this clonotype. This chain uses TRBV5-4 with TRBJ2-4; D gene uncertain. This CDR3 has 14 residues. With 0 bases removed from V and 2 bases from J, the gap between germline ends came to 6 bases. Germline V gives CDR1 SGHNT, CDR2 YYREEE (reference sequence). The CDR3 DNA sequence: TGTGCCAGCAGCTTGGCCGGCCCCAAAAACATTCAGTACTTC. Its translation: CASSLAGPKNIQYF.

The rearrangement uses TRBV4-1 and TRBJ2-7; D is uncertain. Germline lookup yields CDR1 MGHRA and CDR2 YSYEKL. CDR3 length equals 15 residues. The V and J ends lost 3 bases and 3 bases respectively, with 15 bases between them. The CDR3: CASSQVGMELYEQYV. Here the CDR3 DNA reads TGCGCCAGCAGCCAGGTAGGGATGGAACTCTACGAGCAGTACGTC.

This clonotype has only a few counts. The chain joins TRBV29-1 to TRBJ2-7; D is unclear. The length of the CDR3 is 11 residues. The V gene lost 6 bases and the J gene lost 3 bases, with 9 bases spanning the gap. Germline V lookup: CDR1 SQVTM, CDR2 ANQGSEA. In DNA form, the CDR3 reads TGCAGCGTCGATGACGGCTACGAGCAGTACGTC. Protein sequence: CSVDDGYEQYV.

The chain joins TRBV5-4 to TRBJ1-6, with TRBD1 identical over 10 bases. The germline V gene has CDR1 SGHNT and CDR2 YYREEE (reference sequence). The CDR3 extends over 16 amino acids. With 0 bases clipped from V and 6 bases from J, the junction kept 3 bases outside the gene matches. The CDR3 nucleotides read TGTGCCAGCAGCTTGGGGACAGGGGGTCGTAATTCACCCCTCCACTTT. This translates into CASSLGTGGRNSPLHF.

The chain uses TRBV20-1 and TRBJ1-1, with a tentative D call TRBD1 (5 bases). The CDR3 spans 13 residues. The V end was cut by 8 bases, the J end by 3 bases, with 16 bases between. The germline gives CDR1 DFQATT, CDR2 SNEGSKA (reference sequence). CDR3 DNA sequence: TGCAGTACAAGAGGGGACTTTGACACTGAAGCTTTCTTT. It codes for CSTRGDFDTEAFF.

For the CDR3, the DNA is TGTGCCAGCAGCACACCAAAGACAGGGTACGAGCAGTACGTC. Translation: CASSTPKTGYEQYV. The chain uses TRBV28 and TRBJ2-7; 7 bases are a match to TRBD1. CDR1 and CDR2 (germline): MDHEN, SYDVKM. The CDR3 is 14 amino acids. J gave up 4 bases and V 6 bases, and 9 bases lay outside the gene matches.

This clonotype was found many times. Here the CDR3 reads CASGPTGPGIEQFF. CDR3 nucleotide sequence: TGTGCCAGCGGTCCGACAGGGCCCGGGATTGAGCAGTTCTTC. V is TRBV12-3 or TRBV12-4 and J is TRBJ2-1; TRBD1 matches 7 bases. V shed 8 bases, J shed 9 bases, and the junction held 13 bases outside the gene matches. This CDR3 spans 14 amino acids.

V usage is TRBV29-1 and J usage is TRBJ1-1; no definite D call. The CDR3 totals 15 residues. Germline CDR1 and CDR2: SQVTM and ANQGSEA. Trimming left V 3 bases short and J 5 bases short, with 19 bases between. The CDR3 DNA follows: TGCAGCGTTGAGACTCAGACGGTCGCGGCGACTGAAGCTTTCTTT. Translation gives CSVETQTVAATEAFF.

This chain joins TRBV28 and TRBJ1-4, with D perhaps TRBD1 (6 bases). Trimming took off 6 bases at V and 8 bases at J, with 16 bases between the two ends. Germline values: CDR1 MDHEN, CDR2 SYDVKM. The CDR3 runs 14 residues. Here the CDR3 DNA reads TGTGCCAGCAGCGCACAGGGATCAGAGGAAAAACTGTTTTTT. Translation: CASSAQGSEEKLFF.

Of note for this clonotype: This sequence may be a read error, since a much larger clone differs from it by one base. Since no conserved phenylalanine or tryptophan closes the CDR3, a read error is the likely cause. The chain combines TRBV20-1 with TRBJ2-3; 8 bases map to TRBD2. This CDR3 contains 16 residues. V lost 4 bases and J lost 4; bases outside the gene matches: 13. Germline CDR1 and CDR2: DFQATT and SNEGSKA (reference sequence). CDR3 coding DNA: TGCAGTGCTACCCCCCGGGGTAGCGGGGAACCAGATACGCAGTATTCT. Translated: CSATPRGSGEPDTQYS.

V and J are TRBV6-1 and TRBJ2-6, with 8 bases fitting TRBD1. Germline values: CDR1 MNHNS, CDR2 SASEGT. There are 20 residues in the CDR3. Trimming removed 2 bases from V and 0 bases from J; junction bases left unmatched: 12. The DNA of the CDR3 is TGTGCCAGCAGTGAATTCTCTAGACAGGGGACCCACTCTGGGGCCAACGTCCTGACTTTC. It specifies CASSEFSRQGTHSGANVLTF.

Written as DNA, the CDR3 is TGCGCCAGCAGCTTGGCCGGTAGCGGGGGAAGCACAGATACGCAGTATTTT. Protein: CASSLAGSGGSTDTQYF. This chain joins TRBV5-1 and TRBJ2-3; 9 bases match TRBD2. This CDR3 contains 17 residues. V lost 0 bases, J lost 0 bases, and 5 bases stayed unmatched. In germline, CDR1 is SGHRS, CDR2 YFSETQ.

This chain connects TRBV2 to TRBJ2-1; 8 nucleotides align to TRBD2. The ends lost 7 bases at V and 7 bases at J; junction bases unmatched: 9. The CDR3 contains 14 residues. Per the germline V gene, CDR1 is SNHLY and CDR2 is FYNNEI. For the CDR3, the DNA is TGTGCCAGCATTGTCGGGGGGGCCAGGAATGAGCAGTTCTTC. This codes for CASIVGGARNEQFF.

This clonotype showed up many times. This chain uses TRBV12-3 or TRBV12-4 with TRBJ2-2; no firm D call. The CDR3 has 15 amino acids. With 0 bases removed from V and 2 bases from J, the gap between germline ends came to 7 bases. The DNA for the CDR3 is TGTGCCAGCAGTTTAGCCGGACCCAACACCGGGGAGCTGTTTTTT. Residues: CASSLAGPNTGELFF.

V and J are TRBV27 and TRBJ2-7, with D maybe TRBD2 (6 bases). V was cut by 0 bases and J by 3 bases, with 15 bases left in between. CDR3 length: 16 amino acids. The V gene's germline CDR1 is MNHEY and CDR2 SMNVEV (reference sequence). CDR3 DNA: TGTGCCAGCAGTTTATCGGGTCTTGGAGGGTTCTACGAGCAGTACGTC. It yields the protein CASSLSGLGGFYEQYV.

This chain links TRBV11-1 with TRBJ2-3; TRBD2 agrees at 7 bases. Germline assignment: CDR1 SGHAT and CDR2 FQDESV (reference sequence). The trim removed 5 bases at V and 0 bases at J, leaving 17 bases unmatched. The CDR3 is made up of 19 amino acids. The CDR3 DNA reads TGTGCCAGCAGCCCCAAACCCGCCTTAGCGGGCCCTAGCACAGATACGCAGTATTTT. The encoded protein is CASSPKPALAGPSTDTQYF.

This clonotype was counted at least ten times. The CDR3 nucleotides read TGTGCCAGCAGCTTAGCGCTGGCAGGCGCCTACGAGCAGTACTTC. Amino acids: CASSLALAGAYEQYF. The chain joins TRBV7-8 to TRBJ2-7; the D is unclear. The CDR3 contains 15 residues. Trimming left V 0 bases short and J 2 bases short, with 11 bases between. CDR1 is SGHVS, CDR2 FQNEAQ, per germline.

The chain carries TRBV12-3 or TRBV12-4 and TRBJ2-3; 7 bases map to TRBD1. This CDR3 is built from 14 residues. After removal of 6 bases from V and 12 bases from J, the junction contained 15 bases not matched to a gene. The CDR3 spells CASSPDQAQGIQYF. The CDR3 region has the DNA TGTGCCAGCAGCCCAGACCAAGCACAGGGGATACAGTATTTT.

This clonotype was seen a handful of times. The chain employs TRBV11-2 and TRBJ2-3; a weak D match, TRBD2 (5 bases). This CDR3 comprises 16 residues. V was clipped by 0 bases and J by 2 bases, with 12 bases between them. Germline V gives CDR1 SGHAT, CDR2 FQNNGV. The CDR3 region is CASSLEPLDPTDTQYF. The CDR3 nucleotides are TGTGCCAGCAGCTTAGAGCCACTAGACCCCACAGATACGCAGTATTTT.

The rearrangement links TRBV20-1 to TRBJ1-1; D ambiguous. Germline CDR1 DFQATT, CDR2 SNEGSKA (reference sequence). With 3 bases removed from V and 5 bases from J, the gap between germline ends came to 10 bases. The CDR3 length is 12 residues. The DNA for the CDR3 is TGCAGTGCTAGGTCGCGGGTTACTGAAGCTTTCTTT. Translation: CSARSRVTEAFF.

The chain carries TRBV10-1 and TRBJ2-7; D assignment may be TRBD1 or TRBD2 (6 bases each). V gave up 4 bases and J gave up 5 bases, with 15 bases separating them. This CDR3 has 14 residues. The germline CDR1 and CDR2 sequences are WNHNN and SYGVQD (reference sequence). The CDR3 sequence is CASSVGGAAHEQYF. As DNA, the CDR3 is TGCGCCAGCAGTGTGGGGGGCGCTGCCCACGAGCAGTACTTC.

The J gene is TRBJ2-2, the V gene TRBV7-9; 9 bases are shared with TRBD1. Losses at the gene ends were 5 bases for V and 6 bases for J; bases not matched to a gene: 10. Per germline, CDR1 SEHNR and CDR2 FQNEAQ (reference sequence). The CDR3 spans 16 residues. This CDR3 is CASSQGTGINAGELFF. CDR3 bases: TGTGCCAGCAGCCAAGGGACAGGGATTAACGCCGGGGAGCTGTTTTTT.

The J gene is TRBJ2-1, the V gene TRBV4-3; 9 bases fit TRBD2. J gave up 8 bases and V 0 bases, and 5 bases lay outside the gene matches. The CDR3 has 15 amino acids. Germline V gene sequence: CDR1 LGHNA, CDR2 YSLEER. This CDR3 reads CASSQESSGVYEQFF. CDR3 coding DNA: TGCGCCAGCAGCCAAGAGTCTAGCGGGGTGTATGAGCAGTTCTTC.

The chain uses TRBV20-1 and TRBJ1-5; no clear D gene. Trimming took 7 bases from V and 3 from J, leaving 13 bases between them. Germline V gene lookup returns CDR1 DFQATT and CDR2 SNEGSKA (reference sequence). The CDR3 covers 13 residues. The CDR3 sequence is CSVTGVLNQPQHF. The CDR3 coding sequence is TGCAGTGTCACCGGGGTTCTCAATCAGCCCCAGCATTTT.